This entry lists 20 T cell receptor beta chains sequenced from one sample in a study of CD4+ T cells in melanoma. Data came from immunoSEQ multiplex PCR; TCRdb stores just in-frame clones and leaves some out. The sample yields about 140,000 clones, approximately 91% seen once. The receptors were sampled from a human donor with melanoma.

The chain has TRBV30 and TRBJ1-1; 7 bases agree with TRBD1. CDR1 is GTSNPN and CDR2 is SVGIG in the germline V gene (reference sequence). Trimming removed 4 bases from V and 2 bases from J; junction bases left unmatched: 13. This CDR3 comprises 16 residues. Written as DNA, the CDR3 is TGTGCCTGGATTCGGTCCTCGGGACAGTACAACACTGAAGCTTTCTTT. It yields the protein CAWIRSSGQYNTEAFF.

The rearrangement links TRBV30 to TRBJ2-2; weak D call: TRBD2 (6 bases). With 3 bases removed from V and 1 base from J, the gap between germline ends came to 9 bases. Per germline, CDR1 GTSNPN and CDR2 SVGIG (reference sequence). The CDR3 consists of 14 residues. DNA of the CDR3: TGTGCCTGGAGCGGGGGACTGAACACCGGGGAGCTGTTTTTT. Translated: CAWSGGLNTGELFF.

The DNA for the CDR3 is TGCGCCAGCAGCCAAGGGACCGGGACAGGTACCTATAATTCACCCCTCCACTTT. Its protein is CASSQGTGTGTYNSPLHF. The gene calls are TRBV4-1 and TRBJ1-6; 8 bases are shared with TRBD1. The V segment lost 1 base and the J segment 2 bases; nucleotides outside the gene matches: 7. CDR1 is MGHRA and CDR2 is YSYEKL in the germline V gene. The CDR3 has 18 residues.

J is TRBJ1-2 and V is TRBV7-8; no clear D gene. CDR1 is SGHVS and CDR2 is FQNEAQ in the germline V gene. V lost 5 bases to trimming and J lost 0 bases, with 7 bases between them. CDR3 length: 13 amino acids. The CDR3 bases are TGTGCCAGCAGCCCGGGATCTAACTATGGCTACACCTTC. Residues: CASSPGSNYGYTF.

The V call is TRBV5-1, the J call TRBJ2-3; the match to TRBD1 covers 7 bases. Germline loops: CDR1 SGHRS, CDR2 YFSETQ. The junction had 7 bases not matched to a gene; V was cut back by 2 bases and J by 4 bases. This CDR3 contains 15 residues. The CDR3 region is CASSLNTGVADTQYF. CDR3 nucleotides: TGCGCCAGCAGCTTAAACACAGGGGTGGCAGATACGCAGTATTTT.

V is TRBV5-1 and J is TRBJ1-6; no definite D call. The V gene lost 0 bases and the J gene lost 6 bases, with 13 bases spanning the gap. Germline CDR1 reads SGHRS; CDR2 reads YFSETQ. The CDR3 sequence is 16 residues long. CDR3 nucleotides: TGCGCCAGCAGCTTGGGCCCCACCGGTTCTAATTCACCCCTCCACTTT. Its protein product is CASSLGPTGSNSPLHF. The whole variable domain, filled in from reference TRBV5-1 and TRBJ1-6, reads KAGVTQTPRYLIKTRGQQVTLSCSPISGHRSVSWYQQTPGQGLQFLFEYFSETQRNKGNFPGRFSGRQFSNSRSEMNVSTLELGDSALYLCASSLGPTGSNSPLHFGNGTRLTVT.

The CDR3 here is CASTFPWGTEAFF. CDR3 nucleotide sequence: TGTGCCAGTACCTTCCCGTGGGGTACTGAAGCTTTCTTT. The gene calls are TRBV19 and TRBJ1-1; D uncertain. CDR1 is LNHDA, CDR2 SQIVND, per germline (reference sequence). With 7 bases removed from V and 5 bases from J, the gap between germline ends came to 14 bases. The CDR3 is made up of 13 amino acids.

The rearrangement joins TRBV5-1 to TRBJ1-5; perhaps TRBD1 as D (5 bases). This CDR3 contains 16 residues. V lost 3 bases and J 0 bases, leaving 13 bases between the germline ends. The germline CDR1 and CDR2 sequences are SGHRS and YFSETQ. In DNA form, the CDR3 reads TGCGCCAGCAGCTATCAGGGATCGCATAGCAATCAGCCCCAGCATTTT. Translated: CASSYQGSHSNQPQHF. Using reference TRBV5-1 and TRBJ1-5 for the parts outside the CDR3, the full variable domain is KAGVTQTPRYLIKTRGQQVTLSCSPISGHRSVSWYQQTPGQGLQFLFEYFSETQRNKGNFPGRFSGRQFSNSRSEMNVSTLELGDSALYLCASSYQGSHSNQPQHFGDGTRLSIL.

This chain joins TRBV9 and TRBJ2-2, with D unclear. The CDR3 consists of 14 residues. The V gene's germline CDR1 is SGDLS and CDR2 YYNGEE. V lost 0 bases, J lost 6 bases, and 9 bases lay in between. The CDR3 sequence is CASSVAGFAGELFF. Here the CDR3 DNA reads TGTGCCAGCAGCGTAGCTGGGTTTGCCGGGGAGCTGTTTTTT.

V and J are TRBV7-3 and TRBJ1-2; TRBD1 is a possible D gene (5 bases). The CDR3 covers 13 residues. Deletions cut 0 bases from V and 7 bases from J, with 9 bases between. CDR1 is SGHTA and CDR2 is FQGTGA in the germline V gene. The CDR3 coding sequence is TGTGCCAGCAGCTTAACTGGGACCCGTGGCTACACCTTC. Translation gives CASSLTGTRGYTF.

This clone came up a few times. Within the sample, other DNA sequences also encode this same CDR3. CDR3 bases: TGTGCCAGCAGTGCTGAGGGACAGGGCACCACTGAAGCTTTCTTT. Its translation is CASSAEGQGTTEAFF. This chain uses TRBV2 with TRBJ1-1, with TRBD1 identical over 9 bases. The CDR3 spans 15 residues. Trimming cost V 4 bases and J 4 bases; bases outside gene matches: 7. Germline CDR1 SNHLY, CDR2 FYNNEI.

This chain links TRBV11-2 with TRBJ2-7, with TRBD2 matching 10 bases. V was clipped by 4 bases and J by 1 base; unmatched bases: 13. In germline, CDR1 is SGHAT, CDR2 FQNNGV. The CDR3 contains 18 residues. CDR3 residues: CASSYGLAGGLGSYEQYF. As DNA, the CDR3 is TGTGCCAGCAGCTATGGGTTAGCGGGGGGTCTGGGGTCCTACGAGCAGTACTTC.

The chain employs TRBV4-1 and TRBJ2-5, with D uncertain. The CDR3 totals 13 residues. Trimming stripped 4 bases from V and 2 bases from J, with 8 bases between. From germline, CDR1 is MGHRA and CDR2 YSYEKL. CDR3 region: CASSLGPQETQYF. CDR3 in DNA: TGCGCCAGCAGCCTTGGGCCGCAAGAGACCCAGTACTTC.

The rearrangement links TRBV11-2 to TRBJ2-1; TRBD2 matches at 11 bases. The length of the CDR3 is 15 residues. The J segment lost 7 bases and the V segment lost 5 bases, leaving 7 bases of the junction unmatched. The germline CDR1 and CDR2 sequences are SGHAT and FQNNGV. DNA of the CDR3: TGTGCCAGCAGCGAGGGACTAGCGGTGGGGAATGAGCAGTTCTTC. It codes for CASSEGLAVGNEQFF.

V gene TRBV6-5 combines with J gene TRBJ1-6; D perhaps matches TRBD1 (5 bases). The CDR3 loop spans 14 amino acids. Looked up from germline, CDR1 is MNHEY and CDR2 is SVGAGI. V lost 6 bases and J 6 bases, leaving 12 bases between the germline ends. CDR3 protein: CASRWGRTNSPLHF. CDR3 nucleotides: TGTGCCAGCAGGTGGGGACGGACTAATTCACCCCTCCACTTT.

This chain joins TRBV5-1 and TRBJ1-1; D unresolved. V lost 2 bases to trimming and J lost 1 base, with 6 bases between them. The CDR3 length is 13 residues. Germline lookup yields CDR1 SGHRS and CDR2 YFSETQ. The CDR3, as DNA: TGCGCCAGCAGCTTTGAGGGGAACACTGAAGCTTTCTTT. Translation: CASSFEGNTEAFF.

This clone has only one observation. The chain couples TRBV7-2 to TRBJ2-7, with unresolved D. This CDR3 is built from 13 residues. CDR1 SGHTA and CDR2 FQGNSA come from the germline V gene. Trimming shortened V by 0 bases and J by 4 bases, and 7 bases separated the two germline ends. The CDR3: CASSLAPRYEQYF. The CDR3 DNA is TGTGCCAGCAGCTTAGCGCCCAGATACGAGCAGTACTTC.

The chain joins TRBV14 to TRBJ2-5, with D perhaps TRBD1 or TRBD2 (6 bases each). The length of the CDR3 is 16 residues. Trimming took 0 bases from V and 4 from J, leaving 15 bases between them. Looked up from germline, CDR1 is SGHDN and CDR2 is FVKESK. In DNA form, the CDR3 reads TGTGCCAGCAGCCAAGAGACAGGAGGGCCCCTAGAGACCCAGTACTTC. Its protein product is CASSQETGGPLETQYF.

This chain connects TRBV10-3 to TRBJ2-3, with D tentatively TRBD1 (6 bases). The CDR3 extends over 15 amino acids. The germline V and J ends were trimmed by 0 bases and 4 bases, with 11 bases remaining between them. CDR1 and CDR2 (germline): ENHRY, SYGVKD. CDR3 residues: CAISESSEGADTQYF. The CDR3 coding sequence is TGTGCCATCAGTGAGTCCAGCGAGGGGGCAGATACGCAGTATTTT.

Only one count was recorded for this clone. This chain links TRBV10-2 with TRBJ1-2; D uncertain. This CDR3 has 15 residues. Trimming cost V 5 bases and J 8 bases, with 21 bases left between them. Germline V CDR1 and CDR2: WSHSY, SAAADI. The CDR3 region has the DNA TGCGCCAGCAGTAGGGAACAGCGTCCGTCTGAGGGCTACACCTTC. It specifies CASSREQRPSEGYTF.